The rows below give T cell receptor beta chains drawn from one sample of a study of cytomegalovirus exposure and HLA in healthy donors. Repertoires were generated with immunoSEQ multiplex PCR, while TCRdb's copy carries only in-frame clones and drops some. The table records 50,000 to 65,000 clones, over 60% of them present only once. Material for sequencing was PBMCs. The receptors stem from a man aged 50 to 59 in good health and CMV-seropositive. The CDR3 runs from the conserved cysteine through the conserved F or W. A D gene is named only where the DNA matches it firmly. Not every row has a clone size; where given, it reads once, few, many or a size class.

D	V	J	size	CDR3	DNA
TRBD2	TRBV7-2	TRBJ2-5	NA	CASRTIAGAQETQYF	TGTGCCAGCAGGACGATAGCGGGGGCCCAAGAGACCCAGTACTTC
NA	TRBV5-1	TRBJ2-1	NA	CASSFVANEQFF	TGCGCCAGCAGCTTTGTGGCCAATGAGCAGTTCTTC
TRBD1	TRBV4-1	TRBJ1-3	NA	CASSLDRAGNTIYF	TGCGCCAGCAGCCTGGACAGGGCTGGAAACACCATATATTTT
NA	TRBV25-1	TRBJ1-5	NA	CASSEWEDQPQHF	TGTGCCAGCAGTGAATGGGAGGATCAGCCCCAGCATTTT
TRBD2	TRBV5-4	TRBJ2-1	once	CASSTGTRDNEQFF	TGTGCCAGCAGCACCGGGACTAGAGACAATGAGCAGTTCTTC
TRBD1	TRBV5-4	TRBJ1-4	NA	CASSLKMGQGLNEKLFF	TGTGCCAGCAGCTTGAAGATGGGACAGGGGCTCAATGAAAAACTGTTTTTT
NA	TRBV7-2	TRBJ2-1	NA	CASSFNGAYNEQFF	TGTGCCAGCAGCTTTAACGGGGCCTACAATGAGCAGTTCTTC
TRBD1	TRBV2	TRBJ2-7	NA	CARGRDRSYEQYF	TGTGCCAGAGGCCGGGACAGGTCCTACGAGCAGTACTTC
NA	TRBV2	TRBJ1-2	NA	CASRGRNYGYTF	TGTGCCAGCAGGGGCAGAAACTATGGCTACACCTTC
NA	TRBV18	TRBJ1-4	NA	CASSPVRVSEKLFF	TGTGCCAGCTCACCAGTCAGGGTCAGTGAAAAACTGTTTTTT
NA	TRBV7-9	TRBJ1-1	NA	CASSLRTARPEAFF	TGTGCCAGCAGCTTAAGGACAGCCCGGCCTGAAGCTTTCTTT
TRBD1	TRBV6-6	TRBJ1-1	few	CASFYLGGSDTEAFF	TGTGCCAGCTTTTACTTAGGGGGCTCAGACACTGAAGCTTTCTTT
NA	TRBV9	TRBJ2-3	NA	CASSSVKSTDTQYF	TGTGCCAGCAGCTCGGTAAAAAGCACAGATACGCAGTATTTT
TRBD1	TRBV11-3	TRBJ2-7	few	CASSRTGDRFEQYF	TGTGCCAGCAGCCGGACAGGAGACCGATTCGAGCAGTACTTC
NA	TRBV10-3	TRBJ1-1	NA	CAISESPRQLTEAFF	TGTGCCATCAGTGAGTCACCCCGACAACTCACTGAAGCTTTCTTT
NA	TRBV6-1	TRBJ1-6	NA	CASSDWSSSYNSPLHF	TGTGCCAGCAGTGATTGGTCGAGCTCCTATAATTCACCCCTCCACTTT
NA	TRBV30	TRBJ1-5	NA	CAWSAGSGQPQHF	TGTGCCTGGAGTGCAGGGTCGGGTCAGCCCCAGCATTTT
NA	TRBV6-1	TRBJ1-1	NA	CASSERWTVEAFF	TGTGCCAGCAGTGAAAGGTGGACAGTTGAAGCTTTCTTT
NA	TRBV10-2	TRBJ1-4	NA	CASRSRDEKLFF	TGCGCCAGCAGGTCCCGGGATGAAAAACTGTTTTTT
NA	TRBV5-6	TRBJ2-1	NA	CASSLSVGGQFF	TGTGCCAGCAGCTTGAGTGTTGGAGGGCAGTTCTTC
TRBD1	TRBV20-1	TRBJ1-2	NA	CSGNRGNGYTF	TGCAGTGGGAACAGGGGCAATGGCTACACCTTC
TRBD1	TRBV9	TRBJ2-7	few	CASSDSQGANYEQYF	TGTGCCAGCAGCGACTCACAGGGGGCTAACTACGAGCAGTACTTC
TRBD1	TRBV5-1	TRBJ2-1	few	CASSFRQGNEQFF	TGCGCCAGCAGCTTTCGACAGGGCAATGAGCAGTTCTTC
NA	TRBV5-1	TRBJ2-7	NA	CASSSGRTEQYF	TGCGCCAGCAGCTCAGGGCGAACCGAGCAGTACTTC
NA	TRBV25-1	TRBJ1-3	NA	CASSDPGQWVSGNTIYF	TGTGCCAGCAGTGACCCCGGACAGTGGGTCTCTGGAAACACCATATATTTT
TRBD2	TRBV5-1	TRBJ2-7	NA	CASSLAGTSAASYEQYF	TGCGCCAGCAGCTTGGCCGGGACTAGCGCTGCGTCCTACGAGCAGTACTTC
NA	TRBV11-2	TRBJ2-2	NA	CASSLAGGILNTGELFF	TGTGCCAGCAGCTTAGCTGGGGGGATTCTTAACACCGGGGAGCTGTTTTTT
TRBD2	TRBV25-1	TRBJ2-1	NA	CASGYLAGGYNEQFF	TGTGCCAGCGGATATCTAGCGGGAGGTTACAATGAGCAGTTCTTC
NA	TRBV28	TRBJ2-6	once	CASRSPGANVLTF	TGTGCCAGCCGGTCCCCTGGGGCCAACGTCCTGACTTTC
NA	TRBV7-9	TRBJ2-7	NA	CASSFTGFYEQYF	TGTGCCAGCAGCTTCACAGGATTCTACGAGCAGTACTTC
TRBD2	TRBV7-2	TRBJ2-5	NA	CASSLAGTSGQETQYF	TGTGCCAGCAGCTTGGCCGGGACTAGCGGCCAAGAGACCCAGTACTTC
TRBD2	TRBV27	TRBJ2-7	few	CASSFGGRASYEQYF	TGTGCCAGCAGTTTTGGCGGGAGGGCCTCCTACGAGCAGTACTTC
NA	TRBV30	TRBJ2-2	few	CAWRQPNTGELFF	TGTGCCTGGAGACAGCCGAACACCGGGGAGCTGTTTTTT
NA	TRBV29-1	TRBJ2-7	NA	CSVGQAYSYEQYF	TGCAGCGTTGGGCAGGCCTACTCCTACGAGCAGTACTTC
NA	TRBV6-1	TRBJ2-4	many	CASSQAWGPHIQYF	TGTGCCAGCAGTCAAGCATGGGGCCCCCACATTCAGTACTTC
NA	TRBV7-2	TRBJ2-7	NA	CASSLGQLSYEQYF	TGTGCCAGCAGCTTAGGACAGTTGTCCTACGAGCAGTACTTC
TRBD1	TRBV4-1	TRBJ1-2	NA	CASSQDPTGQDGYTF	TGCGCCAGCAGCCAAGATCCGACAGGGCAGGATGGCTACACCTTC
TRBD2	TRBV7-2	TRBJ2-3	NA	CASSLASGGADTQYF	TGTGCCAGCAGCTTAGCTAGCGGGGGGGCCGATACGCAGTATTTT